The rows below give T cell receptor beta chains drawn from one sample of a study of graft-versus-host responses after intestinal transplantation. TCRdb's copy holds only in-frame clones and misses some; the assay was immunoSEQ multiplex PCR. The sample comprises about 22,000 clones, 55% to 70% of which are singletons, and around 0.92% rests with the top ten. The sequences come from alloreactive CD4+ T cells from a mixed lymphocyte reaction culture, collected before intestinal transplant. Every receptor here comes from a human patient who received an intestinal transplant. CDR3s include the opening cysteine and the closing phenylalanine or tryptophan. D genes are given only for firm matches. Not all rows give a size; the values are once, few, many and, for expanded clones, a class.

j_call v_call clone_size d_call cdr3_nt cdr3_aa
TRBJ2-3 TRBV6-5 NA NA TGTGCCAGCAGAAACTCAGAACAGGATACGCAGTATTTT CASRNSEQDTQYF
TRBJ1-3 TRBV28 NA NA TGTGCCAGCACATACTCTGCTGGAAACACCATATATTTT CASTYSAGNTIYF
TRBJ2-5 TRBV28 few TRBD2 TGTGCCAGCAGTTATCCGACTAGCGGGGTTTCAGAGACCCAGTACTTC CASSYPTSGVSETQYF
TRBJ2-5 TRBV10-3 few NA TGTGCCATCAGTGGGACAGAAGAGACCCAGTACTTC CAISGTEETQYF
TRBJ2-2 TRBV7-9 NA TRBD1 TGTGCCAGCAGCTACAGGGGGAACACCGGGGAGCTGTTTTTT CASSYRGNTGELFF
TRBJ2-3 TRBV15 few NA TGTGCCACCAGCAGAGATGCTGGAGGGGCTTGGACAGATACGCAGTATTTT CATSRDAGGAWTDTQYF
TRBJ2-3 TRBV7-7 NA NA TGTGCCAGCAGCTTATCTCCCTCTAGCACAGATACGCAGTATTTT CASSLSPSSTDTQYF
TRBJ1-3 TRBV18 NA TRBD1 TGTGCCAGCTCACCACCGACAGGGCCTAGCTCTGGAAACACCATATATTTT CASSPPTGPSSGNTIYF
TRBJ2-7 TRBV11-2 NA NA TGTGCCAGCAGCTTAGATCCCGGACTGGGCGAGCAGTACTTC CASSLDPGLGEQYF
TRBJ2-7 TRBV19 few NA TGTGCCAGTAGCACCGGTACAGGGTCCCACGAGCAGTACTTC CASSTGTGSHEQYF
TRBJ1-1 TRBV9 NA NA TGTGCCAGCAGCGTAGCTCCAGTGAACACTGAAGCTTTCTTT CASSVAPVNTEAFF